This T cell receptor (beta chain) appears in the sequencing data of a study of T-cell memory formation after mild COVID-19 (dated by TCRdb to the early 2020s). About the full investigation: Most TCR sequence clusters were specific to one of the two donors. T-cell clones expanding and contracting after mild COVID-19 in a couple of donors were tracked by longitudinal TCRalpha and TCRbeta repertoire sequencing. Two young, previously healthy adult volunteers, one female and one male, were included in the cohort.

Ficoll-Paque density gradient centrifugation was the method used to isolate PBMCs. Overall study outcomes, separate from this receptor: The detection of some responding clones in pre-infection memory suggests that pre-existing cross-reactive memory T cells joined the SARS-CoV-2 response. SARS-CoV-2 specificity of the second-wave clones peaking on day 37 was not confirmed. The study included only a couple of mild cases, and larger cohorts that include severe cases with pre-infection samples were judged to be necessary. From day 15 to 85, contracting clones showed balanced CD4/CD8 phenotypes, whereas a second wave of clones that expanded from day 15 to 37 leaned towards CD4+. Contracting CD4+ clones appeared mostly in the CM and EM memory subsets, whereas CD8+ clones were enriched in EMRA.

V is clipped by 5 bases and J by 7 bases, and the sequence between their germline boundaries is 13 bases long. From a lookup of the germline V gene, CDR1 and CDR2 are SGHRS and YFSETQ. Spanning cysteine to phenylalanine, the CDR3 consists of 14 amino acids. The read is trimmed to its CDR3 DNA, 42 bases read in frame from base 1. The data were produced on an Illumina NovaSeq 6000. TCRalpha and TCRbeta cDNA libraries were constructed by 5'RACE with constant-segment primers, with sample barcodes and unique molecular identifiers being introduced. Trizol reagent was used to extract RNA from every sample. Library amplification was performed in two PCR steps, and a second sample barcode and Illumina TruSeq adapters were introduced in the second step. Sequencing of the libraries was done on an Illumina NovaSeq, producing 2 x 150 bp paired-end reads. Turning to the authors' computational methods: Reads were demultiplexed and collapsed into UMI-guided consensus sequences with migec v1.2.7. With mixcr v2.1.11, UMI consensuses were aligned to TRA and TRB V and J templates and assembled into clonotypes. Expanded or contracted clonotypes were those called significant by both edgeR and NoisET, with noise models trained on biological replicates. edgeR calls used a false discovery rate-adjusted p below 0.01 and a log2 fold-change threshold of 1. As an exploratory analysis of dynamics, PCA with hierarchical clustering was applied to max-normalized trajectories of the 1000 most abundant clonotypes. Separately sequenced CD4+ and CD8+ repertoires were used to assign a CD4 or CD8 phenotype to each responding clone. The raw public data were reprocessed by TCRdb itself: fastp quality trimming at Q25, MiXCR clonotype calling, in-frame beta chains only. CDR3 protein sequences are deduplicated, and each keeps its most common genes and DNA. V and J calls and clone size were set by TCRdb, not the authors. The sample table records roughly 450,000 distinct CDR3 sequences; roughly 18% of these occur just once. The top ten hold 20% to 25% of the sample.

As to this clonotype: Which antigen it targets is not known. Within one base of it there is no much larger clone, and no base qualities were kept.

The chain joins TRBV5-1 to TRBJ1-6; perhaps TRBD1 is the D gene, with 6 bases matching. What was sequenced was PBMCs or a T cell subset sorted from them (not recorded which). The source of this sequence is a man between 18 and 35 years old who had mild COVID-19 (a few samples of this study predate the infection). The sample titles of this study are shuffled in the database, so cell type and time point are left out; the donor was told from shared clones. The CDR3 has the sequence CASRDPGENSPLHF. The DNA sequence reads TGCGCCAGCAGAGATCCAGGGGAGAATTCACCCCTCCACTTT.